A single sample gave rise to the 4 T cell receptor beta chains below, sequenced in a study of T cells in Graves' hyperthyroidism and ophthalmopathy. The TCR beta CDR3 regions underwent amplification using RNA transcripts as the source. The TCR CDR3 first-round RT-PCR relied on the HTBI primer set. TCRdb redid the calling of the multiplex PCR reads with MiXCR, one entry per CDR3 protein. The sample records around 270,000 distinct CDR3 sequences, roughly 20% being singletons. The specimen was blood. The origin of the receptors is a man over 45 with Graves' ophthalmopathy.

The rearrangement links TRBV30 to TRBJ1-5, with TRBD1 identical over 11 bases. Losses at the gene ends were 5 bases for V and 5 bases for J; bases not matched to a gene: 5. CDR3 length equals 14 residues. Germline CDR1 reads GTSNPN; CDR2 reads SVGIG (reference sequence). For the CDR3, the DNA is TGTGCCTGGGGTAGGGGACAGGGGGATCAGCCCCAGCATTTT. It specifies CAWGRGQGDQPQHF. Drawing the rest from reference TRBV30 and TRBJ1-5, the complete variable domain is SQTIHQWPATLVQPVGSPLSLECTVEGTSNPNLYWYRQAAGRGLQLLFYSVGIGQISSEVPQNLSASRPQDRQFILSSKKLLLSDSGFYLCAWGRGQGDQPQHFGDGTRLSIL.

This clonotype was recorded many times. This chain connects TRBV28 to TRBJ1-1; D possibly corresponds to TRBD1 (5 bases). Germline values: CDR1 MDHEN, CDR2 SYDVKM. The CDR3 is 15 amino acids. The V end lost 2 bases, the J end lost 5 bases, and 15 bases lay between the germline ends. CDR3 protein: CASSLIRGRGTEAFF. CDR3 coding DNA: TGTGCCAGCAGTTTAATCCGGGGCCGCGGGACTGAAGCTTTCTTT.

The table lists this clonotype with a few counts. The chain uses TRBV7-2 and TRBJ1-2, with 7 bases lining up with TRBD1. Germline loops: CDR1 SGHTA, CDR2 FQGNSA. V lost 5 bases, J lost 4 bases, and 10 bases stayed unmatched. The CDR3 spans 15 residues. In nucleotides, the CDR3 is TGTGCCAGCAGCGAGGGGGCAGGGGCCTTCTATGGCTACACCTTC. Protein: CASSEGAGAFYGYTF.

The J gene is TRBJ2-5, the V gene TRBV11-2; D possibly corresponds to TRBD1 (6 bases). The V end was cut by 5 bases, the J end by 5 bases, with 18 bases between. Germline CDR1 reads SGHAT; CDR2 reads FQNNGV. CDR3 size: 15 residues. The DNA for the CDR3 is TGTGCCAGCAGCATGGACAGAACCCTTCACGAGACCCAGTACTTC. Protein: CASSMDRTLHETQYF.